This TCR beta chain is from a study of T cells in Graves' hyperthyroidism and ophthalmopathy. Across the study: At the time of initial diagnosis and before any treatment, peripheral blood was collected. General study points: Among clonotypes expanded in thyroid above 0.001, most were also found in blood.

Uncontrolled infection, other autoimmune disease, pregnancy or lactation disqualified patients from enrolment. The study based diagnoses on clinical symptoms, serum thyroxine and TRAb, thyroid ultrasound and orbital computed tomography. The V and J ends lost 2 bases and 4 bases respectively, with 11 bases between them. This CDR3 is 14 amino acids long. CDR1 and CDR2 (germline): WSHSY, SAAADI. Amplified TCR beta CDR3 regions derived from RNA transcripts. TCR CDR3 regions were first amplified by RT-PCR with HTBI primers. TCRdb analysed the multiplex PCR reads with MiXCR anew, one entry per CDR3 protein. The sample carries 300,000 to 400,000 distinct CDR3 sequences, around 13% recorded once. This clonotype was observed many times. Its antigen remains unidentified.

This clonotype was sampled from a woman in her 30s with Graves' ophthalmopathy. The sequencing input was blood. The chain recombines TRBV10-2 with TRBJ1-2; D remains ambiguous. The CDR3 coding sequence is TGCGCCAGCAGTGAGGGTCTGGGAACCTATGGCTACACCTTC. The encoded protein is CASSEGLGTYGYTF.